These 22 T cell receptor beta chains were all obtained from the same sample, sequenced in a study of control samples from healthy donors and cancer patients (dated by TCRdb to 2018 to 2021). Libraries were made using the immunoSEQ multiplex PCR assay. The table comes from immuneACCESS by way of TCRdb, which keeps in-frame sequences with V and J called. Part of the clones is missing from these tables; in studies checked, under half for an unresolved V gene and the rest for unknown reasons. Here the sample has 120,000 or so clones; about 92% occur a single time. The ten largest clones capture around 0.6% of the sample. Input material: PBMCs. These receptors were collected from a man aged 80 or over with head and neck cancer.

The chain uses TRBV29-1 and TRBJ1-3; 10 positions match TRBD1. The germline V gene has CDR1 SQVTM and CDR2 ANQGSEA. After removal of 6 bases from V and 2 bases from J, the junction contained 4 bases not matched to a gene. This CDR3 has 14 amino acids. This CDR3 reads CSVGDRGPGNTIYF. In DNA form, the CDR3 reads TGCAGCGTGGGGGACAGGGGACCTGGAAACACCATATATTTT.

This chain joins TRBV30 and TRBJ2-7, with D perhaps matching TRBD1 (6 bases). The V gene lost 3 bases and the J gene lost 2 bases, with 8 bases spanning the gap. The CDR3 contains 12 residues. In germline, CDR1 is GTSNPN, CDR2 SVGIG (reference sequence). The CDR3 sequence: CAWSGQPYEQYF. For the CDR3, the DNA is TGTGCCTGGAGCGGACAGCCCTACGAGCAGTACTTC.

The CDR3, as DNA: TGTGCCAGCAGTGAATTCCCAGGGATAGGGCACGAGCAGTACTTC. This codes for CASSEFPGIGHEQYF. The V and J genes are TRBV25-1 and TRBJ2-7, with D maybe TRBD1 (5 bases). V lost 1 base and J 5 bases, leaving 15 bases between the germline ends. Germline lookup yields CDR1 MGHDK and CDR2 SYGVNS. This CDR3 region has 15 residues.

The V and J genes are TRBV19 and TRBJ1-2; D is unresolved. Germline loops: CDR1 LNHDA, CDR2 SQIVND (reference sequence). The CDR3 spans 13 residues. The germline V and J ends were trimmed by 3 bases and 8 bases, with 13 bases remaining between them. Here the CDR3 DNA reads TGTGCCAGTAGTATGTGGGAGACTGGGGGCTACACCTTC. Amino acids: CASSMWETGGYTF.

This chain links TRBV24-1 with TRBJ1-2; 8 bases agree with TRBD1. The trim removed 5 bases at V and 0 bases at J, leaving 7 bases unmatched. This CDR3 is built from 16 residues. CDR1 is KGHDR and CDR2 is SFDVKD in the germline V gene. DNA of the CDR3: TGTGCCACCAGTGTCGACAGGGGCTTTACTAACTATGGCTACACCTTC. This translates into CATSVDRGFTNYGYTF.

The chain employs TRBV5-6 and TRBJ2-5; no clear D gene. With 0 bases removed from V and 2 bases from J, the gap between germline ends came to 17 bases. The germline V gene has CDR1 SGHDT and CDR2 YYEEEE. The CDR3 extends over 17 amino acids. CDR3 nucleotide sequence: TGTGCCAGCAGCTTGGCCCTGGGTGGTAGATCGCAAGAGACCCAGTACTTC. Translating gives CASSLALGGRSQETQYF.

This rearrangement joins TRBV10-3 to TRBJ2-6; 10 bases agree with TRBD2. Looked up from germline, CDR1 is ENHRY and CDR2 is SYGVKD. This CDR3 comprises 18 residues. V lost 2 bases, J lost 3 bases, and 7 bases stayed unmatched. DNA for the CDR3: TGTGCCATCAGTGAGGCTAGCGGGGGACCTCTTGGGGCCAACGTCCTGACTTTC. Translating gives CAISEASGGPLGANVLTF.

This clone was observed a few times. The V call is TRBV27, the J call TRBJ1-2; D may be TRBD1 (5 bases). Trimming removed 3 bases from V and 6 bases from J, with 11 bases in between. The CDR3 totals 13 residues. Germline V gives CDR1 MNHEY, CDR2 SMNVEV (reference sequence). This chain's CDR3 is CASSFKEGHGYTF. The CDR3 coding sequence is TGTGCCAGCAGTTTTAAGGAGGGACATGGCTACACCTTC.

The chain uses TRBV10-2 and TRBJ2-7; the D gene is possibly TRBD1 (6 bases). The CDR3 contains 12 residues. V was clipped by 7 bases and J by 0 bases, with 7 bases between them. The germline gives CDR1 WSHSY, CDR2 SAAADI. CDR3 nucleotide sequence: TGCGCCAGCATGACAGGCTCCTACGAGCAGTACTTC. The encoded protein is CASMTGSYEQYF.

This chain connects TRBV28 to TRBJ1-5; D might be TRBD1 (5 bases). Germline V gene sequence: CDR1 MDHEN, CDR2 SYDVKM. CDR3 length equals 16 residues. V lost 5 bases to trimming and J lost 2 bases, with 16 bases between them. The CDR3 DNA is TGTGCCAGCAGTCCCCCCCAAGCGGGGGGCAATCAGCCCCAGCATTTT. It encodes CASSPPQAGGNQPQHF.

The chain is built from TRBV5-1 and TRBJ1-4; D might be TRBD1 (5 bases). Trimming cost V 1 base and J 8 bases, with 12 bases left between them. Germline CDR1 is SGHRS and CDR2 is YFSETQ. CDR3 length: 14 residues. CDR3 loop: CASSLRGNGEKLFF. Here the CDR3 DNA reads TGCGCCAGCAGCTTGAGGGGAAACGGCGAAAAACTGTTTTTT.

This clone was seen only a few times. J is TRBJ1-2 and V is TRBV7-9; D gene ambiguous. The germline gives CDR1 SEHNR, CDR2 FQNEAQ (reference sequence). This CDR3 has 13 residues. V lost 5 bases, J lost 6 bases, and 13 bases lay in between. In DNA form, the CDR3 reads TGTGCCAGCAGCCCCCTCGCCACTGATGGCTACACCTTC. Translated, it gives CASSPLATDGYTF.

The gene calls are TRBV19 and TRBJ2-2; D uncertain. Germline assignment: CDR1 LNHDA and CDR2 SQIVND (reference sequence). V was clipped by 7 bases and J by 5 bases, with 14 bases between them. The CDR3 has 14 residues. The CDR3, as DNA: TGTGCCAGTACCCCACGGGCGGAGACCGGGGAGCTGTTTTTT. Translating gives CASTPRAETGELFF.

The chain joins TRBV6-5 to TRBJ2-3; TRBD1 matches at 7 bases. The V segment lost 8 bases and the J segment 3 bases; nucleotides outside the gene matches: 8. CDR3 length: 14 residues. Looked up from germline, CDR1 is MNHEY and CDR2 is SVGAGI. CDR3 sequence (DNA): TGTGCCAGCGAGGGGACAGAACTAACAGATACGCAGTATTTT. Protein product: CASEGTELTDTQYF.

The CDR3 DNA follows: TGTGCCAGCAGCCAAGATGTGATATGGGTCCAAGAGACCCAGTACTTC. It encodes CASSQDVIWVQETQYF. The V call is TRBV3-1 (or the pseudogene TRBV3-2), the J call TRBJ2-5; D is uncertain. Trimming took 0 bases from V and 1 from J, leaving 12 bases between them. The CDR3 is 16 amino acids. CDR1 and CDR2 from the germline V gene are LGHDT and YNNKEL (reference sequence).

The V gene is TRBV6-5, the J gene TRBJ1-4; weak D call: TRBD1 (6 bases). The ends were cut back, 7 bases at V and 10 bases at J, with 22 bases in the middle. From germline, CDR1 is MNHEY and CDR2 SVGAGI. The CDR3 spans 15 residues. CDR3 in amino acids: CASMYRGQTHSKLFF. The CDR3 nucleotides read TGTGCCAGCATGTACCGAGGACAGACCCATTCAAAACTGTTTTTT.

This sequence joins TRBV18 and TRBJ2-7; 11 bases fit TRBD2. CDR3 length equals 16 residues. CDR1 and CDR2 from the germline V gene are KGHSH and LQKENI. The V segment lost 3 bases and the J segment 7 bases; nucleotides outside the gene matches: 11. The chain's CDR3 is CASSPRGTSGPREQYF. CDR3 bases: TGTGCCAGCTCACCGCGGGGGACTAGCGGTCCACGAGAGCAGTACTTC.

The chain employs TRBV5-5 and TRBJ1-6; 10 positions match TRBD1. Germline V gives CDR1 SGHKS, CDR2 YYEKEE (reference sequence). The CDR3 consists of 15 residues. V lost 3 bases, J lost 10 bases, and 7 bases stayed unmatched. Written as DNA, the CDR3 is TGTGCCAGCAGCTCGACAGGGGGCGCGGAATCACCCCTCCACTTT. Its protein is CASSSTGGAESPLHF.

This clone appeared a single time. This chain connects TRBV19 to TRBJ2-3, with D uncertain. Germline values: CDR1 LNHDA, CDR2 SQIVND (reference sequence). This CDR3 has 13 amino acids. Trimming removed 0 bases from V and 2 bases from J, with 3 bases in between. CDR3 DNA sequence: TGTGCCAGTAGTATAGAGGACACAGATACGCAGTATTTT. This gives the protein CASSIEDTDTQYF.

The chain joins TRBV7-6 to TRBJ2-3; D is unresolved. This CDR3 region has 13 residues. The germline V and J ends were trimmed by 1 base and 6 bases, with 8 bases remaining between them. Germline-derived CDR1 and CDR2 are SGHVS and FNYEAQ. The CDR3 region has the DNA TGTGCCAGCAGCTTAGGAGCCTTGGATACGCAGTATTTT. Translated: CASSLGALDTQYF.

The chain carries TRBV11-2 and TRBJ2-7, with 7 bases that match TRBD1. Trimming took 3 bases from V and 2 from J; bases not matched to a gene: 4. The V gene's germline CDR1 is SGHAT and CDR2 FQNNGV. The CDR3 spans 14 residues. The chain's CDR3 is CASSFSRGTYEQYF. The CDR3 DNA reads TGTGCCAGCAGCTTTAGCAGGGGGACCTACGAGCAGTACTTC.

The rearrangement uses TRBV6-5 and TRBJ2-7; a weak D match, TRBD2 (5 bases). The germline V and J ends were trimmed by 6 bases and 3 bases, with 15 bases remaining between them. The CDR3 has 14 amino acids. CDR1 is MNHEY and CDR2 is SVGAGI in the germline V gene. For the CDR3, the DNA is TGTGCCAGCAGCACCGGGATAAACGGCTACGAGCAGTACTTC. This translates into CASSTGINGYEQYF.